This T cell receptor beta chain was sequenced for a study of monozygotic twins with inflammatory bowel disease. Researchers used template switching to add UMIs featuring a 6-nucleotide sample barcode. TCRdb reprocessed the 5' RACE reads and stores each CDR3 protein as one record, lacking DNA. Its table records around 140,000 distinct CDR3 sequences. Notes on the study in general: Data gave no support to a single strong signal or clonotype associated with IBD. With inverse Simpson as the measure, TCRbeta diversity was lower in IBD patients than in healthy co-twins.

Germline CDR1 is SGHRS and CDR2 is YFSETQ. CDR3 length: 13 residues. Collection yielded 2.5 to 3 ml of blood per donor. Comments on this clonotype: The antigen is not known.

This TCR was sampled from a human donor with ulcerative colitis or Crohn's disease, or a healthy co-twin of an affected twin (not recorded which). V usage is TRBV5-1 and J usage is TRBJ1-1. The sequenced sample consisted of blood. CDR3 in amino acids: CASSWGPNTEAFF.